This T cell receptor beta chain was captured by sequencing in a study of OX40 agonist ivuxolimab in advanced cancers. Study-wide results and limits: Expanded clones belonging to CD8+ T cells outnumbered, on average, those of CD4+.

Method: immunoSEQ multiplex PCR; TCRdb's copy keeps in-frame clones and lacks some. The repertoire consists of about 62,000 clones, with 85% occurring once and the leading ten covering 4%. The ends lost 4 bases at V and 4 bases at J; junction bases unmatched: 13. This CDR3 comprises 17 residues. Germline CDR1 SGHNT, CDR2 YYREEE (reference sequence). Worth noting for this clone: The antigen is not known.

The sequence was obtained from an adult with an advanced solid tumor such as melanoma, head and neck, liver or kidney cancer. V and J are TRBV5-4 and TRBJ1-2; 10 nucleotides align to TRBD1. The specimen comprised CD4+ or CD8+ T cells sorted from blood, sampled in a trial of the OX40 agonist ivuxolimab. The CDR3 DNA reads TGTGCCAGCAGCCAACCCATTGACAGGGGGCTCGGCTATGGCTACACCTTC. Its protein product is CASSQPIDRGLGYGYTF.